Here is one TCR beta chain with its context. The antigen it binds to is not known. Per-base quality was not reported, and no clone a single base away is much larger than it. This sample is drawn from a study of regulatory and conventional T cells in RAG deficiency (dated by TCRdb to 2017 to 2019). Notes on the research overall: High-throughput TCR beta sequencing was used to compare the repertoire diversity and composition of Treg, conventional CD4+ and CD8+ T cells between RAG-deficient patients and healthy controls. Findings and caveats that apply to the study as a whole: The CD25-high CD127-low cells sorted from Omenn syndrome patients may be peripherally activated cells rather than true Treg cells. For some subjects, some T-cell subset analyses were not performed. All patient T-cell subsets had shorter CDR3 lengths; Omenn syndrome patients showed >75% Treg-Tconv repertoire overlap at nucleotide and amino acid level. RAG-deficient patients showed markedly lower Shannon entropy and higher Simpson indices than control T-cell subpopulations. In Omenn syndrome and CID/AS patients compared with controls, roughly 97-fold fewer unique TCR beta sequences were detected from Treg cells, versus around 10-fold fewer for other subsets.

The library came from the immunoSEQ multiplex PCR assay. Genomic DNA from the sorted T-cell subsets was used to amplify rearranged TCR beta chain products, which were then sequenced. Processing in the source paper ran as follows. Repertoire diversity of productive TCR beta rearrangements was quantified using Shannon entropy and Simpson indices. Clonal expansion was assessed using the summed frequency of the 100 most abundant productive TCR beta clonotypes among total reads. A self-reactivity index based on amino acid usage at CDR3beta positions 6 and 7 was applied to the TRB repertoires. Two-way ANOVA was used for repertoire analyses, and Student t or Mann-Whitney tests were used for flow cytometric analyses. TCRdb took over this immuneACCESS table, retaining in-frame rearrangements with V and J assigned. Such tables are incomplete; in checked studies, under half of the missing clones stem from an unresolved V gene, and the remainder is unexplained. V, J and clone size are those of that table, while D and trimming were read from the DNA. For this sample there are roughly 11,000 clones; roughly 95% appear just once. The ten largest make up 1.3% to 1.5% of the sample.

CDR1 and CDR2, looked up from the germline V gene, are MNHNS and SASEGT. The CDR3, from cysteine to phenylalanine, totals 12 residues. The retained sequence is limited to the CDR3, 36 bases, with the frame set at the first base. V is shortened by 4 bases, J by 7 bases, and the region joining them spans 11 bases. Before genomic DNA extraction, regulatory T cells were purified from blood as CD4+CD25-high CD127-low cells. Repertoire analyses used several healthy control donors as the comparison group. These data were also reused for a study on regulatory T cells. As the second paper documents: For the multiplex PCR, 52 forward TRBV primers and 13 reverse TRBJ primers were used, and amplification bias was corrected with both assay-based and computational methods. Restricted unique TRB V-J pairs and skewed V and J gene usage were observed in patient repertoires, most markedly in regulatory T cells. The study compared T-cell receptor beta repertoires of sorted regulatory, conventional CD4+ and CD8+ T cells in CD3G-deficient patients with those in healthy controls. Peripheral blood mononuclear cells were isolated by Ficoll density separation. Within the immunoSEQ assay, multiplex PCR amplified rearranged TRB loci from genomic DNA. TRB amplicons were sequenced on an Illumina HiSeq platform. Custom algorithms error-filtered the raw sequences and aligned the raw sequences to reference gene sequences, after which the immunoSEQ online tools were used for analysis. Frequencies of productive and nonproductive TRB rearrangements were assessed among unique sequences as well as among total sequences. Groups were compared by t tests, Mann-Whitney tests or two-way ANOVA performed in Prism software.

Sequences were obtained from CD127- CD25+ CD4+ Tregs sorted from blood. The sequence joins TRBV6-1 to TRBJ2-7, with no confident D gene call. The TCR was taken from a human donor in good health. The sequenced DNA is TGTGCCAGCAGTGTGCCCTTCCTAGAGCAGTACTTC. It translates as CASSVPFLEQYF.